This TCR beta chain was sequenced in a study of regulatory T cells in long-lasting Graves disease. Relying on iRepertoire HTBI primers and Arm-PCR of CDR3 regions, the team built TCR beta libraries. Authors' analysis steps: Sample data revealed roughly 62 TRBV and over 12 TRBJ segments. Each CDR3 protein is one row after TCRdb ran MiXCR on the multiplex PCR reads. The V and J calls, along with clone size, are taken from TCRdb and not from the paper's own processing. The sample contains more than 450,000 distinct CDR3 sequences, roughly 15% of which appear only once. In regard to this clonotype: The antigen is undetermined.

Time point indicated: newly diagnosed GD, antithyroid drugs for less than 3 months. RNA isolated from PBMCs was used to make the TCR library. Xi'an, China, was home to the endocrinology department that provided patients. Study-wide results and limits: Reduced TCR diversity was observed in persistent Graves' patients versus newly diagnosed patients.

The same specimen was also included in a second study, on T cells in Graves' hyperthyroidism and ophthalmopathy. This second study says: In patients aged 18 to 65, hyperthyroidism was newly diagnosed, with duration under 2 months.

The starting material was peripheral blood mononuclear cells (PBMCs), obtained at new diagnosis, from a patient treated with antithyroid drugs. The sequence came from a man aged 35 to 55 with Graves disease.

CDR3 DNA sequence: TGCAGCGTAGAGGGACTAGCGGGAGTGTACGAGCAGTACTTC. Its translation: CSVEGLAGVYEQYF. This chain links TRBV29-1 with TRBJ2-3, with 14 bases identical to TRBD2. The end of the DNA fits TRBJ2-7 better, so the J call may be wrong. The CDR3 runs to 14 residues. Germline V gives CDR1 SQVTM, CDR2 ANQGSEA.